This T cell receptor (beta chain) was captured by sequencing in a study of T cell responses to AZD1222 COVID-19 vaccine. The trim removed 6 bases at V and 5 bases at J, leaving 7 bases unmatched. Germline V gene lookup returns CDR1 MNHGY and CDR2 SAAAGT. The CDR3 is made up of 16 amino acids. TCRdb keeps only in-frame clones here, not all; method: immunoSEQ multiplex PCR. The table records 170,000 or so clones, approximately 90% of them present only once. The genes are TRBV6-8 and TRBJ1-6; the match to TRBD1 covers 10 bases. The TCR comes from an adult in good health. Specimen: peripheral blood, collected on day 0 of AZD1222 vaccination. This chain's CDR3 is CASSAGGQGNNSPLHF. In DNA, the CDR3 is TGTGCCAGCAGCGCCGGGGGACAGGGGAATAATTCACCCCTCCACTTT.